The source of this T cell receptor beta chain is a study of blood T cell repertoires in COVID-19. Study as a whole: Sources were T cells, B-cell-depleted T cells, or PBMCs; the material itself was cDNA or gDNA.

Methods used by the authors: Estimation of nucleated cell counts was performed using reference gene primer amplification. The assay was immunoSEQ multiplex PCR, and TCRdb's table has in-frame clones only and misses some. V, J and clone size were drawn from that table, and D and trimming were deduced from the DNA. The data contain under 200,000 clones, under 90% of them seen just once; the ten biggest clones take up roughly 7.3%. The CDR3 is 15 amino acids. V shed 7 bases and J shed 0 bases, with 12 bases lying between them. Germline CDR1 LNHDA, CDR2 SQIVND (reference sequence). The chain couples TRBV19 to TRBJ2-2, with D perhaps matching TRBD1 (5 bases). The receptor was isolated from a woman in her fifties or sixties who had recovered from COVID-19. What was sequenced was PBMCs or T cells enriched from blood (not recorded which). The CDR3: CASTPDTPNTGELFF. The CDR3 nucleotides are TGTGCCAGTACCCCGGACACCCCGAACACCGGGGAGCTGTTTTTT. Looking up the rest from reference TRBV19 and TRBJ2-2 gives the full variable domain: DGGITQSPKYLFRKEGQNVTLSCEQNLNHDAMYWYRQDPGQGLRLIYYSQIVNDFQKGDIAEGYSVSREKKESFPLTVTSAQKNPTAFYLCASTPDTPNTGELFFGEGSRLTVL.